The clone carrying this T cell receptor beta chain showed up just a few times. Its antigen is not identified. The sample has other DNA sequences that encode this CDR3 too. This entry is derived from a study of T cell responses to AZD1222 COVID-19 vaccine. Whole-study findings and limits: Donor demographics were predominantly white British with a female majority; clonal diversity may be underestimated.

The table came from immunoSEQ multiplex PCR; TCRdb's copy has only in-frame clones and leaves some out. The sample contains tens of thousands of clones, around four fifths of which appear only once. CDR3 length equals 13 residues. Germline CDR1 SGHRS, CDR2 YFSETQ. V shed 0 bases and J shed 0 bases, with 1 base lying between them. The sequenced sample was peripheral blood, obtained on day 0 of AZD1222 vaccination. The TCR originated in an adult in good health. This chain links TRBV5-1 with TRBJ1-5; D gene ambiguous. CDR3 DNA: TGCGCCAGCAGCTTGGATAGCAATCAGCCCCAGCATTTT. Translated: CASSLDSNQPQHF.